Sequencing of this T cell receptor (beta chain) was carried out in a study of a mutant IDH1 vaccine in newly diagnosed glioma. As for the study in general: Once 4-6 weeks had passed after radiotherapy alone, vaccination started, or it started with temozolomide cycles.

The time point is: week 47, end of study. With topical imiquimod, each dose of the vaccine consisted of 300 ug of mutant IDH1 20-mer peptide. Sequencing used immunoSEQ multiplex PCR; TCRdb keeps in-frame clones, though not all of them. The sample contains 55,000 to 65,000 clones, roughly 75% of which appear only once. Worth noting for this clone: As yet, its antigen is unknown.

The TCR comes from a man aged 50-59 years with glioma. Sample: PBMCs, taken from a glioma patient whose treatment included an IDH1 peptide vaccine.

CDR3 DNA: TGCGCCAGCAGCCGGCGGGTGGGAGGGGACGAGCAGTACTTC. It is translated as CASSRRVGGDEQYF. V is TRBV5-1 and J is TRBJ2-7; 7 bases map to TRBD2. The CDR3 length is 14 residues. CDR1 and CDR2 (germline): SGHRS, YFSETQ. V lost 4 bases to trimming and J lost 5 bases; unmatched junction nucleotides: 9.